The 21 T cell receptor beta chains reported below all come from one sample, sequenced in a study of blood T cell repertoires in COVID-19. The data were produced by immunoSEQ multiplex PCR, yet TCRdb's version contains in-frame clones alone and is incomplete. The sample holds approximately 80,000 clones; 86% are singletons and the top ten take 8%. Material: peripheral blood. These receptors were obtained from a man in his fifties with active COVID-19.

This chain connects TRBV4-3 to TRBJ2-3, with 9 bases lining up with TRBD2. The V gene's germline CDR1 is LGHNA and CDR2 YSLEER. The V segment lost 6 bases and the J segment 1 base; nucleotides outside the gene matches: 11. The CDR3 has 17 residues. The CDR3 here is CASSSGQTSGRTDTQYF. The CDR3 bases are TGCGCCAGCAGTTCCGGTCAGACTAGCGGACGCACAGATACGCAGTATTTT.

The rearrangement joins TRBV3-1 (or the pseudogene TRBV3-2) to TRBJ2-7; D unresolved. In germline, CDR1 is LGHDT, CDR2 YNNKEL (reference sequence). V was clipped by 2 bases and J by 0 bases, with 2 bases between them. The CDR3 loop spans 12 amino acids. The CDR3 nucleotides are TGTGCCAGCAGCCAACTCTCCTACGAGCAGTACTTC. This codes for CASSQLSYEQYF.

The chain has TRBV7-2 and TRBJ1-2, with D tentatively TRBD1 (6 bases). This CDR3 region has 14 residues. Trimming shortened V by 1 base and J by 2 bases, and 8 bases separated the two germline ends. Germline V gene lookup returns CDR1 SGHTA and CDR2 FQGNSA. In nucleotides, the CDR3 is TGTGCCAGCAGCTTAGATAGGGGGAACTATGGCTACACCTTC. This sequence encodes CASSLDRGNYGYTF.

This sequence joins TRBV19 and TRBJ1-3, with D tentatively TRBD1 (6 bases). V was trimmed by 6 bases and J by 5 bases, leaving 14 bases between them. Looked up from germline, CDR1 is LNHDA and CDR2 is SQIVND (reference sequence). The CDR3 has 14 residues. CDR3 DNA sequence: TGTGCCAGTAGCCTCTCAACAGGGAGAAACACCATATATTTT. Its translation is CASSLSTGRNTIYF.

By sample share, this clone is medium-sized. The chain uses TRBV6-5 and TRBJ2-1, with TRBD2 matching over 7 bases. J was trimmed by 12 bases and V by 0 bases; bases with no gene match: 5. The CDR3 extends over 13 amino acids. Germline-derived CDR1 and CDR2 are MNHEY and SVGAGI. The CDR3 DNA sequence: TGTGCCAGCAGTTACTCTCGGGAGGACGGGCAGTTCTTC. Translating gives CASSYSREDGQFF.

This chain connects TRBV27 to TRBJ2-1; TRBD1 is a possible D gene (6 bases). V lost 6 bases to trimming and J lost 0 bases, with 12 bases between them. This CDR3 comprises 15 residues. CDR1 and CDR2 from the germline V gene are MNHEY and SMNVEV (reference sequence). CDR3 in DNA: TGTGCCAGCAGCCTACAGGGTTTCTCCTACAATGAGCAGTTCTTC. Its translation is CASSLQGFSYNEQFF.

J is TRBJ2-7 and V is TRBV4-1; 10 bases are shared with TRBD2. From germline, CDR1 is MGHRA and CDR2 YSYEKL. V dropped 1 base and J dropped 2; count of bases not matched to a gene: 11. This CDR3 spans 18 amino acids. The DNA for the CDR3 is TGCGCCAGCAGCCAAGCCAGCGGGAGGGTGGGAGGAACCTACGAGCAGTACTTC. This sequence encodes CASSQASGRVGGTYEQYF.

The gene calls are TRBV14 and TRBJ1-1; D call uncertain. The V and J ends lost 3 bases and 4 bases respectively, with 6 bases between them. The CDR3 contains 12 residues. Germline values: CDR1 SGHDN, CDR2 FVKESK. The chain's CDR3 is CASSQVGTEAFF. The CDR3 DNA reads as TGTGCCAGCAGCCAGGTCGGCACTGAAGCTTTCTTT.

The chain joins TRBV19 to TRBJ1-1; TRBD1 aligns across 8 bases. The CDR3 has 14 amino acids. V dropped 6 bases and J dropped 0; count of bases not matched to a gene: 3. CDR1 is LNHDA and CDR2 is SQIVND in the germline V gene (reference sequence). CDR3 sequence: CASRRGQVNTEAFF. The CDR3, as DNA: TGTGCCAGTAGGCGGGGACAGGTGAACACTGAAGCTTTCTTT.

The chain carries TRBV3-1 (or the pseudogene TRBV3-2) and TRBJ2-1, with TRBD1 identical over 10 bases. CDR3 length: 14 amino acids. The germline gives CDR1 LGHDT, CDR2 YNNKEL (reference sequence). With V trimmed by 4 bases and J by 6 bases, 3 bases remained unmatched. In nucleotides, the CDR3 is TGTGCCAGCAGCCCGACAGGGGGCTTCAATGAGCAGTTCTTC. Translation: CASSPTGGFNEQFF.

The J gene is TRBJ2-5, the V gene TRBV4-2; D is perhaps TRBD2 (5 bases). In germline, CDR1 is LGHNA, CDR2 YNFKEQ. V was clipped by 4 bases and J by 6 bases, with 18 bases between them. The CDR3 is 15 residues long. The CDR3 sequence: CASSPRGLDVKTQYF. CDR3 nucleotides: TGTGCCAGCAGCCCCCGCGGACTGGACGTAAAGACCCAGTACTTC.

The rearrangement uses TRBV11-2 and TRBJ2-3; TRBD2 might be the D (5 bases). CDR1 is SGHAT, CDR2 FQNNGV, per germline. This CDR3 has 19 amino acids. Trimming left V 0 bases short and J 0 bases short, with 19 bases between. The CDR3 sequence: CASSLDDLRGPPSTDTQYF. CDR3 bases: TGTGCCAGCAGCTTAGACGATCTGAGAGGGCCCCCCAGCACAGATACGCAGTATTTT.

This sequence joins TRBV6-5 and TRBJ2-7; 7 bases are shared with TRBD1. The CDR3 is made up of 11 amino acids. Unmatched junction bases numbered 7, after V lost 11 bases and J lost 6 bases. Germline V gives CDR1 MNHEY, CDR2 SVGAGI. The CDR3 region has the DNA TGTGCCTGCAAGACAGGGTCCGAGCAGTACTTC. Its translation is CACKTGSEQYF.

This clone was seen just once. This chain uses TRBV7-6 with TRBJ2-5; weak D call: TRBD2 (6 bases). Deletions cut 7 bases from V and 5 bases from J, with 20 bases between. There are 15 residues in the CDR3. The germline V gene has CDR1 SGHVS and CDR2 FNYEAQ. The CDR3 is CASNKIWGVRETQYF. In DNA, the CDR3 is TGTGCCAGCAACAAAATTTGGGGGGTCAGGGAGACCCAGTACTTC. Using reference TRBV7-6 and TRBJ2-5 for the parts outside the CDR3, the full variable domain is GAGVSQSPRYKVTKRGQDVALRCDPISGHVSLYWYRQALGQGPEFLTYFNYEAQQDKSGLPNDRFSAERPEGSISTLTIQRTEQRDSAMYRCASNKIWGVRETQYFGPGTRLLVL.

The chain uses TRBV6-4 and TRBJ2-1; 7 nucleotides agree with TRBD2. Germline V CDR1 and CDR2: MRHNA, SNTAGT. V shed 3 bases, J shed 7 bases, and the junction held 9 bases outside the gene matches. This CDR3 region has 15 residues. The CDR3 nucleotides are TGTGCCAGCAGTGAAGTTGCGGGAGATGTGAATGAGCAGTTCTTC. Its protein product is CASSEVAGDVNEQFF.

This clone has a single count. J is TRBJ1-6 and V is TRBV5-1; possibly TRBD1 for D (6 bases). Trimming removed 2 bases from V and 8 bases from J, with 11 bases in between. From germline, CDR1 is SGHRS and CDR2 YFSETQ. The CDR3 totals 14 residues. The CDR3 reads CASSFGDIYSPLHF. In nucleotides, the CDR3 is TGCGCCAGCAGCTTTGGGGACATCTATTCACCCCTCCACTTT.

CDR3: CSVWGQGYEAFF. In DNA form, the CDR3 reads TGCAGCGTTTGGGGACAGGGGTATGAAGCTTTCTTT. The chain uses TRBV29-1 and TRBJ1-1, with 10 bases lining up with TRBD1. The J segment lost 7 bases and the V segment lost 5 bases, leaving 4 bases of the junction unmatched. Looked up from germline, CDR1 is SQVTM and CDR2 is ANQGSEA. The CDR3 consists of 12 residues.

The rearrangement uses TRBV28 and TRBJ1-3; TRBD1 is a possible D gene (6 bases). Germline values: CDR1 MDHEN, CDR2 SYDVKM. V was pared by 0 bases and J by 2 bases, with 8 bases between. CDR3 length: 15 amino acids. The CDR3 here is CASSLWDRAGNTIYF. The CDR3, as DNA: TGTGCCAGCAGTTTATGGGACAGAGCTGGAAACACCATATATTTT.

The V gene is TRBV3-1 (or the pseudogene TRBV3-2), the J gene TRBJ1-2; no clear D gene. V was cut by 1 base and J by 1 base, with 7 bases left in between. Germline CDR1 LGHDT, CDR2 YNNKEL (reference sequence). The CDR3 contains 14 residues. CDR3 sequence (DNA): TGTGCCAGCAGCCAAGGGCCAGTTAACTATGGCTACACCTTC. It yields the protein CASSQGPVNYGYTF.

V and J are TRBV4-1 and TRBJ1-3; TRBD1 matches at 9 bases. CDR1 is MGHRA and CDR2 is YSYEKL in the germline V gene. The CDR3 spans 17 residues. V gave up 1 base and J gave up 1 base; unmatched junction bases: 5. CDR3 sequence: CASSQGDRVKSGNTIYF. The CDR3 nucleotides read TGCGCCAGCAGCCAAGGGGACAGGGTAAAATCTGGAAACACCATATATTTT.

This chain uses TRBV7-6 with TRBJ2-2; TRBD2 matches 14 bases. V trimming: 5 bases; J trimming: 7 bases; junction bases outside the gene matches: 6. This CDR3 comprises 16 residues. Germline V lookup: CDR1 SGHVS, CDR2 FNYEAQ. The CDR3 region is CASSPGTSGSSGELFF. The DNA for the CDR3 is TGTGCCAGCAGCCCCGGGACTAGCGGGAGCAGCGGGGAGCTGTTTTTT.